This TCR beta chain was sequenced for a study of shared clonotypes between healthy human individuals. CDR3 size: 13 residues. Germline CDR1 SGHTA, CDR2 FQGNSA. V lost 5 bases to trimming and J lost 8 bases, with 15 bases between them. The method was immunoSEQ multiplex PCR; TCRdb's version includes in-frame clones alone and lacks a portion of them. The sample consists of 2.5 million or so clones, about 92% of them appearing once. This receptor was identified in a man in his late teens or twenties in good health. The specimen was naive CD4+ T cells sorted from blood. Regarding subset: CD45RA+ positively selected. The chain is built from TRBV7-2 and TRBJ1-1, with unresolved D. The CDR3 spells CASSHWDGREAFF. In DNA, the CDR3 is TGTGCCAGCAGCCATTGGGATGGCAGGGAAGCTTTCTTT. Combining the CDR3 with reference TRBV7-2 and TRBJ1-1 gives the whole variable domain GAGVSQSPSNKVTEKGKDVELRCDPISGHTALYWYRQSLGQGLEFLIYFQGNSAPDKSGLPSDRFSAERTGGSVSTLTIQRTQQEDSAVYLCASSHWDGREAFFGQGTRLTVV.